This T cell receptor (beta chain) was sequenced in a study of shared clonotypes between healthy human individuals. Points from the study as a whole: Depth of sequencing was expected to influence donor clonotype sharing.

Over several immunoSEQ plates, each subset's genomic DNA was distributed in even portions. Repertoires were generated with immunoSEQ multiplex PCR, while TCRdb's copy carries only in-frame clones and drops some. The sample records about 2 million clones, about 95% being singletons. Details on this clone: What it recognizes is unknown.

CD8 cells regarded as naive lacked CD45RO, were positively chosen for CCR7, and omitted terminally differentiated effector memory CD45RA+ cells. The V gene's germline CDR1 is PRHDT and CDR2 FYEKMQ (reference sequence). The V end was cut by 4 bases, the J end by 0 bases, with 9 bases between. This CDR3 has 14 amino acids. The gene calls are TRBV13 and TRBJ1-2; D call uncertain. This TCR derives from a man younger than 35 in good health. Sequenced: naive CD8+ T cells sorted from blood. CDR3 nucleotide sequence: TGTGCCAGCAGCTCCGGGGAGGCTAACTATGGCTACACCTTC. Amino acid sequence: CASSSGEANYGYTF.